These 28 T cell receptor beta chains share one sample of origin, sequenced in a study of T cell changes during pregnancy in multiple sclerosis. Profiled with immunoSEQ multiplex PCR; TCRdb holds only in-frame clones, not every one. Among 95,000 to 110,000 clones listed, about 90% were seen once. The sample was peripheral blood, taken in the third trimester of pregnancy. All receptors come from a female donor in good health, enrolled as a control in a pregnancy study.

The V and J genes are TRBV29-1 and TRBJ1-4; 7 positions match TRBD1. CDR1 is SQVTM and CDR2 is ANQGSEA in the germline V gene. Germline trimming cut 2 bases from V and 2 bases from J; bases unmatched to any gene: 5. The CDR3 runs to 15 residues. CDR3 sequence reads: CSVETIQGTNEKLFF. CDR3 coding DNA: TGCAGCGTTGAAACTATACAGGGGACTAATGAAAAACTGTTTTTT.

In its sample, this clone was seen once. This chain uses TRBV5-6 with TRBJ1-1, with D possibly being TRBD1 (6 bases). V was trimmed by 1 base and J by 7 bases, leaving 8 bases between them. This CDR3 has 12 residues. The V gene's germline CDR1 is SGHDT and CDR2 YYEEEE. CDR3 sequence: CASSLKGGEAFF. CDR3 bases: TGTGCCAGCAGCTTGAAAGGGGGTGAAGCTTTCTTT.

In DNA form, the CDR3 reads TGCGCCAGCAGCTTTAGCGGGGCTAGGAACACTGAAGCTTTCTTT. This translates into CASSFSGARNTEAFF. This chain connects TRBV5-1 to TRBJ1-1, with a tentative D call TRBD1 (5 bases). V lost 2 bases to trimming and J lost 1 base, with 12 bases between them. The CDR3 runs to 15 residues. Germline assignment: CDR1 SGHRS and CDR2 YFSETQ.

The chain uses TRBV5-4 and TRBJ2-7; D ambiguous. The CDR3 spans 13 residues. Germline CDR1 and CDR2: SGHNT and YYREEE (reference sequence). Trimming removed 1 base at V and 5 bases at J, with 10 bases between. The CDR3 coding sequence is TGTGCCAGCAGCTTGTCAGGCTTCGACGAGCAGTACTTC. Its translation: CASSLSGFDEQYF. The full variable domain, its missing parts supplied by reference TRBV5-4 and TRBJ2-7, is ETGVTQSPTHLIKTRGQQVTLRCSSQSGHNTVSWYQQALGQGPQFIFQYYREEENGRGNFPPRFSGLQFPNYSSELNVNALELDDSALYLCASSLSGFDEQYFGPGTRLTVT.

CDR3 protein: CASSRSTPGNSYNSPLHF. In nucleotides, the CDR3 is TGCGCCAGCAGCCGCTCTACCCCAGGGAACTCCTATAATTCACCCCTCCACTTT. This chain connects TRBV4-3 to TRBJ1-6, with TRBD1 as a possible D gene (5 bases). The V end lost 4 bases, the J end lost 0 bases, and 16 bases lay between the germline ends. From germline, CDR1 is LGHNA and CDR2 YSLEER. The CDR3 has 18 residues.

This rearrangement joins TRBV5-6 to TRBJ1-1; no clear D gene. The ends were cut back, 0 bases at V and 8 bases at J, with 8 bases in the middle. The CDR3 extends over 12 amino acids. Germline V CDR1 and CDR2: SGHDT, YYEEEE. This chain's CDR3 is CASSLESREAFF. CDR3 DNA sequence: TGTGCCAGCAGCTTGGAATCCCGGGAAGCTTTCTTT.

This clone was detected a few times. The chain couples TRBV6-4 to TRBJ2-1, with 7 bases fitting TRBD2. Germline V CDR1 and CDR2: MRHNA, SNTAGT. The junction had 5 bases not matched to a gene; V was cut back by 3 bases and J by 9 bases. CDR3 length equals 13 residues. The CDR3 sequence: CASSEVASGEQFF. The CDR3 DNA follows: TGTGCCAGCAGTGAGGTGGCTAGCGGTGAGCAGTTCTTC.

V usage is TRBV7-9 and J usage is TRBJ2-7, with a tentative D call TRBD1 (5 bases). The CDR3 extends over 15 amino acids. CDR1 and CDR2 from the germline V gene are SEHNR and FQNEAQ (reference sequence). V gave up 7 bases and J gave up 2 bases, with 18 bases separating them. CDR3 protein: CASTGRQGGAYEQYF. In DNA form, the CDR3 reads TGTGCCAGCACCGGGCGGCAGGGCGGCGCCTACGAGCAGTACTTC.

The rearrangement uses TRBV5-1 and TRBJ2-1; 11 nucleotides align to TRBD2. CDR3 length: 18 amino acids. Looked up from germline, CDR1 is SGHRS and CDR2 is YFSETQ. V was pared by 2 bases and J by 0 bases, with 7 bases of the junction left unmatched. CDR3 bases: TGCGCCAGCAGCTTTGTAGCGGGGGGGCTCAGCTCCTACAATGAGCAGTTCTTC. Residues: CASSFVAGGLSSYNEQFF.

The chain joins TRBV6-1 to TRBJ1-1; D is undetermined. The V gene lost 5 bases and the J gene lost 10 bases, with 14 bases spanning the gap. In germline, CDR1 is MNHNS, CDR2 SASEGT. The CDR3 length is 12 residues. DNA of the CDR3: TGTGCCAGCAGTCCCCCCGCGTTTGGAGCTTTCTTT. Its translation is CASSPPAFGAFF.

The rearrangement joins TRBV4-2 to TRBJ1-6, with D possibly being TRBD1 (6 bases). Germline CDR1 is LGHNA and CDR2 is YNFKEQ. The CDR3 covers 17 residues. Trimming removed 1 base at V and 7 bases at J, with 17 bases between. The CDR3, as DNA: TGTGCCAGCAGCCAAGGAGACCTGGGGGCATCCAATTCACCCCTCCACTTT. Translated, it gives CASSQGDLGASNSPLHF.

The CDR3 reads CASSLAGFEETQYF. The CDR3 nucleotides read TGTGCCAGCAGCTTGGCAGGGTTTGAGGAGACCCAGTACTTC. V usage is TRBV7-6 and J usage is TRBJ2-5, with TRBD1 as a possible D gene (5 bases). Looked up from germline, CDR1 is SGHVS and CDR2 is FNYEAQ. Between the trimmed V and J ends, which lost 3 bases and 5 bases, there was a span of 13 bases. This CDR3 is 14 amino acids long.

The CDR3 nucleotides are TGCGCCAGCAGCCCGGAGGGAAGGAACTATGGCTACACCTTC. The encoded protein is CASSPEGRNYGYTF. The V gene is TRBV5-1, the J gene TRBJ1-2; D unclear. The germline V and J ends were trimmed by 4 bases and 2 bases, with 12 bases remaining between them. From germline, CDR1 is SGHRS and CDR2 YFSETQ. The CDR3 length is 14 residues.

This clone has a single count. The CDR3 sequence is CASSYSGTATDTQYF. In DNA, the CDR3 is TGTGCCAGCAGTTACTCGGGGACAGCCACAGATACGCAGTATTTT. This chain links TRBV6-5 with TRBJ2-3; TRBD1 matches 7 bases. The CDR3 length is 15 residues. The germline CDR1 and CDR2 sequences are MNHEY and SVGAGI. Losses at the gene ends were 0 bases for V and 2 bases for J; bases not matched to a gene: 2.

The chain carries TRBV7-3 and TRBJ1-6; 9 bases line up with TRBD1. J lost 7 bases, V lost 4 bases, and 2 bases had no gene match. The CDR3 has 14 residues. Germline V lookup: CDR1 SGHTA, CDR2 FQGTGA. The CDR3 DNA sequence: TGTGCCAGCAGCTCGGGACAGGGAAATTCACCCCTCCACTTT. It is translated as CASSSGQGNSPLHF.

CDR3 amino acids: CASSVEFRQGYNEQFF. In DNA form, the CDR3 reads TGTGCCAGCAGCGTAGAATTCCGACAGGGCTACAATGAGCAGTTCTTC. The V gene is TRBV9, the J gene TRBJ2-1; 7 positions match TRBD1. V shed 0 bases and J 3 bases; nucleotides not matched to a gene: 6. CDR1 and CDR2 from the germline V gene are SGDLS and YYNGEE. This CDR3 is 16 amino acids long.

The CDR3 nucleotides read TGCGCCAGCAGCTTGCAGGAGGGCCTACAAGAGACCCAGTACTTC. Its translation: CASSLQEGLQETQYF. This chain links TRBV5-1 with TRBJ2-5; TRBD2 might be the D (6 bases). Per germline, CDR1 SGHRS and CDR2 YFSETQ. This CDR3 comprises 15 residues. V was clipped by 1 base and J by 2 bases, with 12 bases between them.

This clone was recorded only once. The rearrangement uses TRBV7-2 and TRBJ1-1, with D hard to call. This CDR3 contains 14 residues. V was cut by 3 bases and J by 6 bases, with 14 bases left in between. CDR1 and CDR2 (germline): SGHTA, FQGNSA. CDR3 sequence: CASSFLLTGAEAFF. CDR3 bases: TGTGCCAGCAGCTTCTTATTGACCGGAGCTGAAGCTTTCTTT. Looking up the rest from reference TRBV7-2 and TRBJ1-1 gives the full variable domain: GAGVSQSPSNKVTEKGKDVELRCDPISGHTALYWYRQSLGQGLEFLIYFQGNSAPDKSGLPSDRFSAERTGGSVSTLTIQRTQQEDSAVYLCASSFLLTGAEAFFGQGTRLTVV.

The rearrangement joins TRBV30 to TRBJ2-5; 8 bases are a match to TRBD1. V lost 1 base, J lost 4 bases, and 5 bases stayed unmatched. Per germline, CDR1 GTSNPN and CDR2 SVGIG (reference sequence). This CDR3 is built from 14 residues. The CDR3 DNA reads as TGTGCCTGGAGTGCCGACAGGGGAGGAGAGACCCAGTACTTC. This translates into CAWSADRGGETQYF.

The rearrangement uses TRBV4-3 and TRBJ1-2; 8 positions agree with TRBD1. The V and J ends lost 0 bases and 4 bases, in that order; junction bases with no gene match: 4. Germline V gene lookup returns CDR1 LGHNA and CDR2 YSLEER. The length of the CDR3 is 15 residues. The CDR3 sequence: CASSQDGQGTYGYTF. CDR3 bases: TGCGCCAGCAGCCAAGATGGACAGGGTACCTATGGCTACACCTTC.

The V and J genes are TRBV7-2 and TRBJ2-3, with D unclear. Trimming stripped 4 bases from V and 5 bases from J, with 4 bases between. Germline CDR1 reads SGHTA; CDR2 reads FQGNSA. The CDR3 is 11 amino acids. The CDR3 protein is CASSWQDTQYF. The CDR3 coding sequence is TGTGCCAGCAGCTGGCAAGATACGCAGTATTTT.

This chain joins TRBV9 and TRBJ2-3; perhaps TRBD2 as D (6 bases). Trimming took 3 bases from V and 2 from J, leaving 13 bases between them. The CDR3 totals 15 residues. CDR1 is SGDLS, CDR2 YYNGEE, per germline. The CDR3 loop is CASSAQGLYTDTQYF. As DNA, the CDR3 is TGTGCCAGCAGCGCCCAGGGACTGTACACAGATACGCAGTATTTT.

The V and J genes are TRBV6-5 and TRBJ1-4, with TRBD1 matching 7 bases. The CDR3 has 15 residues. J was trimmed by 4 bases and V by 2 bases; bases with no gene match: 4. Per germline, CDR1 MNHEY and CDR2 SVGAGI. DNA for the CDR3: TGTGCCAGCAGTTACGGGACAGAAGGTAATGAAAAACTGTTTTTT. It translates to CASSYGTEGNEKLFF.

The CDR3 DNA reads as TGCGCCAGCAGCTTGGCCTTGGTGCGAAGGACTAGCGGGGGGAGGGGCTATACGCAGTATTTT. This encodes CASSLALVRRTSGGRGYTQYF. The chain uses TRBV5-1 and TRBJ2-3; 14 nucleotides align to TRBD2. Germline V gene lookup returns CDR1 SGHRS and CDR2 YFSETQ. J gave up 7 bases and V 0 bases, and 19 bases lay outside the gene matches. CDR3 length equals 21 residues.

J is TRBJ1-2 and V is TRBV5-1, with D tentatively TRBD1 (5 bases). Germline-derived CDR1 and CDR2 are SGHRS and YFSETQ. V shed 1 base and J shed 4 bases, with 11 bases lying between them. This CDR3 is 14 amino acids long. CDR3 amino acids: CASSLLQGGYGYTF. The CDR3 DNA follows: TGCGCCAGCAGCTTGTTGCAGGGCGGCTATGGCTACACCTTC.

This sequence joins TRBV6-4 and TRBJ2-3, with 14 bases matching TRBD2. Unmatched junction bases numbered 0, after V lost 4 bases and J lost 6 bases. CDR3 length equals 14 residues. Germline V gives CDR1 MRHNA, CDR2 SNTAGT. The CDR3 sequence is CASSGTSGGDTQYF. The CDR3, as DNA: TGTGCCAGCAGTGGGACTAGCGGGGGGGATACGCAGTATTTT.

The chain combines TRBV6-5 with TRBJ2-7, with D maybe TRBD2 (6 bases). The CDR3 has 14 amino acids. Trimming removed 7 bases from V and 2 bases from J, with 15 bases in between. Per germline, CDR1 MNHEY and CDR2 SVGAGI. The DNA for the CDR3 is TGTGCCAGCATTACACGGGGGTTTCCCTACGAGCAGTACTTC. Amino acids: CASITRGFPYEQYF.

This clone has more than one count but fewer than ten. This rearrangement joins TRBV30 to TRBJ2-5; maybe TRBD1 (6 bases). From germline, CDR1 is GTSNPN and CDR2 SVGIG (reference sequence). The CDR3 sequence is 13 residues long. The V gene lost 0 bases and the J gene lost 5 bases, with 10 bases spanning the gap. CDR3 protein: CAWSVGQRETQYF. In DNA, the CDR3 is TGTGCCTGGAGTGTCGGACAGAGGGAGACCCAGTACTTC.